This T cell receptor (beta chain) was recovered during a study of T cells in localized non-small cell lung cancer. Study results and caveats: Clonality peaked in uninvolved adjacent lung rather than tumor. Detection in adjacent lung was observed for a median roughly 62 of the top 100 tumor clones.

TCRdb keeps only in-frame clones here, not all; method: immunoSEQ multiplex PCR. The data show roughly 77,000 clones, with 85% to 90% seen just once and roughly 20% held by the top ten. CDR1 and CDR2 (germline): SGHAT, FQNNGV. This CDR3 is built from 16 residues. Trimming left V 5 bases short and J 2 bases short, with 16 bases between. Comment on this clone: The antigen remains undetermined.

Sequencing was performed on peripheral blood, taken before any cancer treatment. The TCR originated in a woman aged 35-70 years with stage I squamous cell lung carcinoma. The chain uses TRBV11-2 and TRBJ1-3; perhaps TRBD1 as D (6 bases). The CDR3: CASSPRAGGPGNTIYF. In DNA form, the CDR3 reads TGTGCCAGCAGCCCCCGGGCGGGGGGCCCTGGAAACACCATATATTTT.